This T cell receptor (beta chain) was identified in a study of cytotoxic CD8 clonotypes in ibrutinib-treated CLL. Study-level background: Across the patients, roughly 10 were relapsed/refractory, roughly 14 treatment-naive and 17 to 18 IGHV unmutated. Overall study results and limits: Upon ibrutinib response clonality rose, and upon progression it fell back toward baseline.

Sequencing was performed with immunoSEQ multiplex PCR; in TCRdb, only in-frame clones are kept and a portion is missing. The repertoire holds about 310,000 clones, with approximately 80% as singletons. Concerning this clone: Its target is unknown.

This specimen consisted of PBMCs, obtained before ibrutinib treatment. The TCR originated in a human donor with chronic lymphocytic leukemia.

The CDR3 region is CASSLGRALDDTQYF. The CDR3 nucleotides read TGCGCCAGCAGCTTGGGGAGGGCCCTCGACGATACGCAGTATTTT. The chain is built from TRBV5-1 and TRBJ2-3, with D possibly matching TRBD2 (6 bases). This CDR3 contains 15 residues. V lost 0 bases and J 6 bases, leaving 14 bases between the germline ends. CDR1 is SGHRS and CDR2 is YFSETQ in the germline V gene.